The 18 T cell receptor beta chains presented below share a single source sample, sequenced in a study of blood T cell repertoires in COVID-19. Some clones are missing from TCRdb's copy, which holds only in-frame ones; the method was immunoSEQ multiplex PCR. The sample lists 200,000 to 300,000 clones, about 84% occurring once. The specimen sequenced was PBMCs or T cells enriched from blood (not recorded which). All receptors come from a woman aged 45-65 years who had recovered from COVID-19.

The chain couples TRBV5-1 to TRBJ2-1, with a tentative D call TRBD1 (6 bases). V was clipped by 0 bases and J by 4 bases, with 11 bases between them. CDR3 length equals 15 residues. Germline values: CDR1 SGHRS, CDR2 YFSETQ. CDR3 amino acids: CASSLEGGEYNEQFF. DNA of the CDR3: TGCGCCAGCAGCTTGGAAGGGGGTGAATACAATGAGCAGTTCTTC.

The chain recombines TRBV7-2 with TRBJ2-2; 15 positions match TRBD2. The CDR3 spans 16 residues. V gave up 4 bases and J gave up 4 bases; unmatched junction bases: 1. From germline, CDR1 is SGHTA and CDR2 FQGNSA. The CDR3 reads CASSWTSGRATGELFF. In DNA form, the CDR3 reads TGTGCCAGCAGCTGGACTAGCGGGAGGGCCACCGGGGAGCTGTTTTTT.

To note about this clone: This same CDR3 is encoded by further DNA sequences in the sample. V usage is TRBV6-5 and J usage is TRBJ1-2, with 7 bases lining up with TRBD1. The V gene's germline CDR1 is MNHEY and CDR2 SVGAGI. This CDR3 is 13 amino acids long. After removal of 5 bases from V and 5 bases from J, the junction contained 5 bases not matched to a gene. CDR3 loop: CASSRQGDYGYTF. The DNA of the CDR3 is TGTGCCAGCAGTCGACAGGGTGATTATGGCTACACCTTC.

CDR3 region: CASSTTGDSGNTIYF. The CDR3 DNA sequence: TGTGCCAGCAGCACGACAGGCGACTCTGGAAACACCATATATTTT. This chain connects TRBV9 to TRBJ1-3; a possible D gene is TRBD1 (6 bases). The CDR3 runs to 15 residues. Germline V gives CDR1 SGDLS, CDR2 YYNGEE. Trimming pared 4 bases from V and 0 bases from J, leaving 11 bases between.

This clone was seen many times. This chain uses TRBV30 with TRBJ1-6, with 9 nucleotides matching TRBD1. Germline assignment: CDR1 GTSNPN and CDR2 SVGIG (reference sequence). With V trimmed by 5 bases and J by 7 bases, 9 bases remained unmatched. The CDR3 contains 15 residues. The CDR3 loop is CAWGFRDRENSPLHF. DNA for the CDR3: TGTGCCTGGGGTTTCCGGGACAGGGAAAATTCACCCCTCCACTTT. The complete variable domain, with remaining parts taken from reference TRBV30 and TRBJ1-6, reads SQTIHQWPATLVQPVGSPLSLECTVEGTSNPNLYWYRQAAGRGLQLLFYSVGIGQISSEVPQNLSASRPQDRQFILSSKKLLLSDSGFYLCAWGFRDRENSPLHFGNGTRLTVT.

This clone has a handful of counts. This chain links TRBV6-1 with TRBJ2-1; 9 bases map to TRBD2. The CDR3 sequence is 13 residues long. Germline-derived CDR1 and CDR2 are MNHNS and SASEGT. With V trimmed by 3 bases and J by 12 bases, 6 bases remained unmatched. The CDR3 DNA sequence: TGTGCCAGCAGTGAGGGGCTAGCGGGACGGCAGTTCTTC. This encodes CASSEGLAGRQFF.

The chain carries TRBV15 and TRBJ2-3; unclear D gene. Trimming removed 3 bases from V and 11 bases from J, with 12 bases in between. Germline-derived CDR1 and CDR2 are LNHNV and YYDKDF (reference sequence). The CDR3 loop spans 12 amino acids. The DNA for the CDR3 is TGTGCCACCAGCAGCCCAGGTCAGGTGCAGTATTTT. This codes for CATSSPGQVQYF.

The chain is built from TRBV7-9 and TRBJ1-5; perhaps TRBD1 as D (6 bases). Germline V gives CDR1 SEHNR, CDR2 FQNEAQ (reference sequence). Trimming stripped 1 base from V and 4 bases from J, with 11 bases between. CDR3 length equals 15 residues. In nucleotides, the CDR3 is TGTGCCAGCAGCTTAGGGGCAGGGGTAAATCAGCCCCAGCATTTT. Translation: CASSLGAGVNQPQHF.

This sequence joins TRBV4-3 and TRBJ1-1; 7 nucleotides match TRBD1. CDR1 and CDR2 (germline): LGHNA, YSLEER. This CDR3 is 15 amino acids long. V was clipped by 0 bases and J by 11 bases; unmatched bases: 12. CDR3 coding DNA: TGCGCCAGCAGCCAAGATCCAGCCCAGGGGGTCCGGGCTTTCTTT. Amino acid sequence: CASSQDPAQGVRAFF.

The rearrangement links TRBV9 to TRBJ1-2, with D maybe TRBD1 (5 bases). CDR3 length equals 14 residues. Between the trimmed V and J ends, which lost 0 bases and 4 bases, there was a span of 10 bases. Germline-derived CDR1 and CDR2 are SGDLS and YYNGEE. In DNA, the CDR3 is TGTGCCAGCAGCGTAGGTCAAGGGGCCTATGGCTACACCTTC. Its translation is CASSVGQGAYGYTF.

The V gene is TRBV2, the J gene TRBJ2-5; D call uncertain. The germline V gene has CDR1 SNHLY and CDR2 FYNNEI. The CDR3 has 11 amino acids. The germline V and J ends were trimmed by 6 bases and 6 bases, with 8 bases remaining between them. CDR3 in amino acids: CASSPFQTQYF. The CDR3 bases are TGTGCCAGCAGCCCTTTCCAGACCCAGTACTTC.

The rearrangement joins TRBV6-5 to TRBJ1-3; TRBD1 matches 8 bases. The CDR3 length is 15 residues. V dropped 3 bases and J dropped 3; count of bases not matched to a gene: 4. Germline values: CDR1 MNHEY, CDR2 SVGAGI. In DNA form, the CDR3 reads TGTGCCAGCAGTTATGTACAGGGGGGTGGAAACACCATATATTTT. This encodes CASSYVQGGGNTIYF.

This chain links TRBV20-1 with TRBJ1-1, with unresolved D. This CDR3 spans 11 amino acids. CDR1 DFQATT and CDR2 SNEGSKA come from the germline V gene (reference sequence). The V and J ends lost 6 bases and 0 bases respectively, with 5 bases between them. This CDR3 is CSAPVNTEAFF. CDR3 coding DNA: TGCAGTGCCCCCGTGAACACTGAAGCTTTCTTT.

This clone appeared a few times. The chain couples TRBV11-3 to TRBJ1-4; 7 bases map to TRBD1. The ends lost 4 bases at V and 3 bases at J; junction bases unmatched: 5. This CDR3 contains 15 residues. CDR1 and CDR2 from the germline V gene are SGHNT and YENEEA. For the CDR3, the DNA is TGTGCCAGCAGCTATAACAGGGGTCCTAATGAAAAACTGTTTTTT. Protein product: CASSYNRGPNEKLFF. The whole variable domain, filled in from reference TRBV11-3 and TRBJ1-4, reads EAGVVQSPRYKIIEKKQPVAFWCNPISGHNTLYWYLQNLGQGPELLIRYENEEAVDDSQLPKDRFSAERLKGVDSTLKIQPAELGDSAVYLCASSYNRGPNEKLFFGSGTQLSVL.

The chain has TRBV27 and TRBJ1-2; D is undetermined. V lost 4 bases, J lost 5 bases, and 11 bases lay in between. The germline V gene has CDR1 MNHEY and CDR2 SMNVEV (reference sequence). The CDR3 length is 13 residues. CDR3 amino acids: CASSSSRLYGYTF. DNA of the CDR3: TGTGCCAGCAGTTCCAGTCGCTTGTATGGCTACACCTTC.

This clone has just a few counts. The gene calls are TRBV7-2 and TRBJ1-6; TRBD1 aligns across 7 bases. The CDR3 is 15 residues long. V gave up 5 bases and J gave up 9 bases; unmatched junction bases: 10. Germline CDR1 SGHTA, CDR2 FQGNSA. Here the CDR3 reads CASSPRQGQGSPLHF. In DNA, the CDR3 is TGTGCCAGCAGCCCTCGACAGGGTCAGGGTTCACCCCTCCACTTT. The full variable domain, with the rest looked up from reference TRBV7-2 and TRBJ1-6, is GAGVSQSPSNKVTEKGKDVELRCDPISGHTALYWYRQSLGQGLEFLIYFQGNSAPDKSGLPSDRFSAERTGGSVSTLTIQRTQQEDSAVYLCASSPRQGQGSPLHFGNGTRLTVT.

V and J are TRBV7-2 and TRBJ1-3; the D gene is possibly TRBD1 (5 bases). This CDR3 spans 15 amino acids. The V end lost 5 bases, the J end lost 0 bases, and 11 bases lay between the germline ends. The germline V gene encodes CDR1 SGHTA and CDR2 FQGNSA. The CDR3 DNA sequence: TGTGCCAGCAGCCGGGACGGGAGCTCTGGAAACACCATATATTTT. This encodes CASSRDGSSGNTIYF.

This clone occurred once. The V call is TRBV25-1, the J call TRBJ1-2; no clear D. This CDR3 has 14 amino acids. Trimming stripped 1 base from V and 8 bases from J, with 14 bases between. Per the germline V gene, CDR1 is MGHDK and CDR2 is SYGVNS. CDR3 residues: CASSESPGWEGYTF. CDR3 sequence (DNA): TGTGCCAGCAGTGAATCCCCGGGGTGGGAGGGCTACACCTTC.